This TCR beta chain was recorded in a study of chronic HIV infection and antiretroviral therapy. In germline, CDR1 is DFQATT, CDR2 SNEGSKA (reference sequence). Trimming cost V 4 bases and J 7 bases; bases outside gene matches: 8. This CDR3 comprises 15 residues. TCRdb itself ran the 5' RACE reads through MiXCR, one entry per CDR3 protein. The table includes under 55,000 distinct CDR3 sequences, approximately 19% detected once. The chain links TRBV20-1 to TRBJ2-1, with 12 nucleotides matching TRBD2. The TCR was taken from an adult who had HIV and had not received antiretroviral therapy, or was an uninfected healthy control (not recorded which). The sequencing input was peripheral blood. The CDR3 DNA follows: TGCAGTGCTAAGAACCTAGCGGGAGGGCGTAATGAGCAGTTCTTC. Protein sequence: CSAKNLAGGRNEQFF.